Described below is a single T cell receptor (beta chain) sequence and its context. The antigen is unknown. It was cDNA, reverse transcribed from extracted RNA, that served as the sequencing template. Sequenced by immunoSEQ multiplex PCR; TCRdb stores in-frame clones only, minus some. Of about 150,000 clones in the sample, 62% were seen once. This sample is part of a study of CD8+ T cells in alopecia areata. General study points: With patients, TCR sharing proved less clear than in mice, a difference possibly related to HLA.

From germline, CDR1 is MNHEY and CDR2 SVGAGI. This CDR3 spans 15 amino acids. Trimming shortened V by 2 bases and J by 8 bases, and 18 bases separated the two germline ends. The sequenced material came from CD8+ T cells sorted from blood. The TCR originated in a human donor in good health. J is TRBJ1-2 and V is TRBV6-5; D not resolved. The CDR3 coding sequence is TGTGCCAGCAGTTACGGGGATTGGGCTCCAGGCGGCTACACCTTC. Residues: CASSYGDWAPGGYTF.